This entry is about one T cell receptor beta chain. Here immunoSEQ multiplex PCR was the method, and the copy in TCRdb shows in-frame clones only, minus some. This sample yields about 170,000 clones, of which more than 75% are seen a single time; about 2.5% belongs to the top ten. This entry comes from a study of blood T cell repertoires in COVID-19. This CDR3 is built from 15 residues. The germline V gene has CDR1 SGHVS and CDR2 FNYEAQ. V was clipped by 1 base and J by 2 bases, with 12 bases between them. The sequenced sample was peripheral blood. This rearrangement joins TRBV7-6 to TRBJ2-7; possible D gene TRBD1, 6 bases. The TCR sequence derives from a woman older than 75 with COVID-19, enrolled during active disease. CDR3 bases: TGTGCCAGCAGCTTAGAACAGGGTTTAACCTACGAGCAGTACTTC. Translation gives CASSLEQGLTYEQYF.